The clone carrying this T cell receptor (beta chain) came up a few times. In TCRdb, the 5' RACE reads were re-called with MiXCR into one record per CDR3 protein. This sample has roughly 55,000 distinct CDR3 sequences, with almost 25% found just once. Germline V gives CDR1 DFQATT, CDR2 SNEGSKA (reference sequence). Trimming cost V 6 bases and J 6 bases, with 20 bases left between them. CDR3 size: 14 residues. The chain links TRBV20-1 to TRBJ1-2; a weak D match, TRBD1 (5 bases). Material: tumor-infiltrating naive CD4+ T cells sorted from the breast tumor. Subset defined: naive CD4+ T cells, CD4+CD45RA+CD25-. The receptor comes from a female donor with breast cancer. The CDR3 DNA reads as TGCAGTGCGGCCCGGTCGGGGGTGTCCGATGGCTACACCTTC. This codes for CSAARSGVSDGYTF.